This TCR beta chain was identified during a study of identical twins. Study-level findings and limits: In monozygotic twins, models underestimated the sharing of out-of-frame TCR alpha.

This clonotype was seen repeatedly, ten times or more. Its antigen remains unidentified. From germline, CDR1 is DFQATT and CDR2 SNEGSKA (reference sequence). V shed 3 bases, J shed 6 bases, and the junction held 5 bases outside the gene matches. This CDR3 region has 13 residues. TCRdb independently ran MiXCR on the 5' RACE reads; one entry per CDR3 protein. The table has around 250,000 distinct CDR3 sequences, 6.5% seen once. The data also belong to a second study, concerning T cells expressing NK-cell markers.

The sequencing sample was made of CD8+ T cells sorted from blood. This rearrangement joins TRBV20-1 to TRBJ2-7, with 10 bases identical to TRBD2. The TCR was taken from a woman between 18 and 29 years old in good health. CDR3 sequence reads: CSARGTSDFEQYF. The CDR3 region has the DNA TGCAGTGCTAGGGGGACTAGCGACTTCGAGCAGTACTTC.